This entry lists 9 T cell receptor beta chains sequenced from one sample in a study of cytomegalovirus exposure and HLA in healthy donors. With 60 Vbeta and 13 Jbeta primers, the PCR was carried out. Clones were sequenced by immunoSEQ multiplex PCR, and TCRdb holds only the in-frame ones, with some missing. The repertoire has 95,000 to 150,000 clones, approximately 8.6% of them found once; the top ten carry around 6%. Sequencing input: PBMCs. The source of these receptors is a woman in her thirties or forties in good health and CMV-seropositive.

V usage is TRBV19 and J usage is TRBJ1-2; perhaps TRBD1 as D (5 bases). With 7 bases removed from V and 5 bases from J, the gap between germline ends came to 17 bases. The CDR3 is 14 residues long. Germline loops: CDR1 LNHDA, CDR2 SQIVND (reference sequence). In DNA form, the CDR3 reads TGTGCCAGTAAGGCGGGGGACCTCCCTTATGGCTACACCTTC. Residues: CASKAGDLPYGYTF.

There are a few counts of this clone. The V call is TRBV19, the J call TRBJ1-2, with 11 bases fitting TRBD1. Germline CDR1 is LNHDA and CDR2 is SQIVND (reference sequence). CDR3 length equals 17 residues. The J segment lost 5 bases and the V segment lost 5 bases, leaving 13 bases of the junction unmatched. The CDR3 sequence: CASSPSRDRGIRYGYTF. The CDR3 bases are TGTGCCAGTAGTCCGTCCCGGGACAGGGGGATAAGGTATGGCTACACCTTC.

This clone was seen a handful of times. The chain's CDR3 is CASSLLGSGGLYNEQFF. CDR3 coding DNA: TGTGCCAGCAGTTTATTGGGCAGCGGGGGGCTGTACAATGAGCAGTTCTTC. The genes are TRBV27 and TRBJ2-1; TRBD2 matches at 9 bases. CDR3 length: 17 residues. CDR1 is MNHEY, CDR2 SMNVEV, per germline (reference sequence). V lost 1 base to trimming and J lost 4 bases; unmatched junction nucleotides: 8.

This rearrangement joins TRBV5-1 to TRBJ2-2; D uncertain. The CDR3 contains 12 residues. Trimming shortened V by 1 base and J by 5 bases, and 3 bases separated the two germline ends. CDR1 SGHRS and CDR2 YFSETQ come from the germline V gene. The CDR3 DNA sequence: TGCGCCAGCAGCTTGCTAACCGGGGAGCTGTTTTTT. The encoded protein is CASSLLTGELFF. The whole variable domain, remainder taken from reference TRBV5-1 and TRBJ2-2, is KAGVTQTPRYLIKTRGQQVTLSCSPISGHRSVSWYQQTPGQGLQFLFEYFSETQRNKGNFPGRFSGRQFSNSRSEMNVSTLELGDSALYLCASSLLTGELFFGEGSRLTVL.

This sequence joins TRBV5-1 and TRBJ2-1, with a weak D call TRBD1 (6 bases). CDR3 size: 15 residues. CDR1 SGHRS and CDR2 YFSETQ come from the germline V gene. Trimming pared 4 bases from V and 3 bases from J, leaving 14 bases between. The CDR3 sequence: CASSADRLYYNEQFF. CDR3 coding DNA: TGCGCCAGCAGCGCTGACAGGTTATACTACAATGAGCAGTTCTTC.

This clone was found a few times. The chain links TRBV30 to TRBJ2-7; TRBD1 is a possible D gene (5 bases). V lost 6 bases and J 6 bases, leaving 12 bases between the germline ends. This CDR3 has 11 residues. Germline V gives CDR1 GTSNPN, CDR2 SVGIG (reference sequence). The CDR3 region has the DNA TGTGCCTGCACCTTAGGGGCCGAGCAGTACTTC. Translated, it gives CACTLGAEQYF.

The chain uses TRBV6-1 and TRBJ2-1; 8 bases are a match to TRBD1. V dropped 2 bases and J dropped 1; count of bases not matched to a gene: 4. This CDR3 is built from 16 residues. Per the germline V gene, CDR1 is MNHNS and CDR2 is SASEGT. The CDR3 bases are TGTGCCAGCAGTGAAATGACAGGGGATTCCTACAATGAGCAGTTCTTC. Its translation is CASSEMTGDSYNEQFF.

This rearrangement joins TRBV27 to TRBJ1-1; a possible D gene is TRBD1 (5 bases). This CDR3 contains 14 residues. Germline-derived CDR1 and CDR2 are MNHEY and SMNVEV (reference sequence). The ends were cut back, 6 bases at V and 5 bases at J, with 16 bases in the middle. CDR3 sequence: CASSFRGEGTEAFF. The CDR3 DNA follows: TGTGCCAGCAGCTTCCGGGGGGAGGGGACTGAAGCTTTCTTT.

This clone has only a few counts. The CDR3 loop is CASSPAGGNEKLFF. The CDR3 region has the DNA TGCGCCAGCAGCCCTGCCGGAGGGAATGAAAAACTGTTTTTT. V usage is TRBV5-1 and J usage is TRBJ1-4, with no clear D. Germline V gene data show CDR1 as SGHRS and CDR2 as YFSETQ. This CDR3 region has 14 residues. Trimming took 4 bases from V and 5 from J, leaving 12 bases between them.